This T cell receptor (beta chain) is drawn from a study of T cell repertoires in cytomegalovirus infection. On the study more broadly: Matching HLA type, along with CMV infection, was indicated by public TCR beta signatures. Overall study findings and caveats: CMV-specific HLA-C-restricted TCR beta clonotypes dominated the ex vivo response. Accumulated public TCR beta family frequency recognized individuals carrying CMV together with the relevant HLA.

For this clonotype: Its antigen is unidentified.

The CDR3 spans 14 residues. The germline CDR1 and CDR2 sequences are SGHVS and FQNEAQ. V lost 5 bases and J lost 5; bases outside the gene matches: 6. Each CDR3 protein gets one entry after TCRdb re-called the reads with MiXCR. The sample shows over 150,000 distinct CDR3 sequences, 17% of them seen only once. The clonotype originates from a human donor in good health (CMV status not recorded). Some clones in this sample may be carry-over from other donors' samples. Sample: CD8+ T cells from PBMCs. The chain carries TRBV7-8 and TRBJ2-1; 7 positions agree with TRBD1. The CDR3 DNA reads as TGTGCCAGCAGCGGGCGACAGGGAGACAATGAGCAGTTCTTC. Residues: CASSGRQGDNEQFF.